The next 27 T cell receptor beta chains were all read from a single sample in a study of cytomegalovirus exposure and HLA in healthy donors. Assay: immunoSEQ multiplex PCR; the TCRdb copy retains only in-frame clones and omits some. In the table there are approximately 150,000 clones, about 82% of which are singletons. The material sequenced was PBMCs. These receptors came from a man aged 30 to 45 in good health and CMV-seropositive.

The chain links TRBV19 to TRBJ1-2; 10 bases map to TRBD1. Germline V CDR1 and CDR2: LNHDA, SQIVND (reference sequence). V was clipped by 7 bases and J by 6 bases; unmatched bases: 11. The CDR3 has 15 residues. The DNA of the CDR3 is TGTGCCAGTACGACAGGGGGCCAAAGAGGCCATGGCTACACCTTC. Amino acid sequence: CASTTGGQRGHGYTF.

The rearrangement uses TRBV7-9 and TRBJ2-1; tentatively, D is TRBD1 (5 bases). The V gene lost 9 bases and the J gene lost 5 bases, with 14 bases spanning the gap. Germline V gene sequence: CDR1 SEHNR, CDR2 FQNEAQ (reference sequence). The CDR3 has 13 residues. The CDR3 nucleotides are TGTGCCAGTATTAAGGGGATCGACAATGAGCAGTTCTTC. It codes for CASIKGIDNEQFF.

The chain is built from TRBV27 and TRBJ1-5, with TRBD1 matching over 9 bases. This CDR3 is 17 amino acids long. Trimming at V came to 6 bases and at J to 3 bases, leaving 12 bases not matched to a gene. Per germline, CDR1 MNHEY and CDR2 SMNVEV (reference sequence). CDR3 region: CASSSPSGQGINQPQHF. The CDR3 DNA is TGTGCCAGCAGCTCACCGAGCGGACAGGGGATCAATCAGCCCCAGCATTTT.

V is TRBV9 and J is TRBJ2-1; 15 bases line up with TRBD2. The germline CDR1 and CDR2 sequences are SGDLS and YYNGEE. V shed 4 bases, J shed 4 bases, and the junction held 3 bases outside the gene matches. This CDR3 has 16 residues. This chain's CDR3 is CASSLGLAGGYNEQFF. The DNA of the CDR3 is TGTGCCAGCAGCTTGGGACTAGCGGGGGGATACAATGAGCAGTTCTTC.

The chain joins TRBV5-5 to TRBJ2-3; D is uncertain. The CDR3 spans 14 residues. V was shortened by 0 bases and J by 2 bases, with 7 bases between the two germline ends. Germline-derived CDR1 and CDR2 are SGHKS and YYEKEE (reference sequence). CDR3 protein: CASSLDSYTDTQYF. CDR3 bases: TGTGCCAGCAGCTTGGACAGTTACACAGATACGCAGTATTTT.

The CDR3 reads CASSQPNRGGQEKLFF. The CDR3 coding sequence is TGCGCCAGCAGCCAACCGAACAGGGGAGGTCAGGAAAAACTGTTTTTT. The chain links TRBV4-3 to TRBJ1-4; 7 bases match TRBD1. The CDR3 has 16 amino acids. With V trimmed by 2 bases and J by 8 bases, 11 bases remained unmatched. The V gene's germline CDR1 is LGHNA and CDR2 YSLEER.

V gene TRBV4-3 combines with J gene TRBJ1-2; 8 nucleotides line up with TRBD1. The germline V gene has CDR1 LGHNA and CDR2 YSLEER. The CDR3 is made up of 16 amino acids. V trimming: 4 bases; J trimming: 4 bases; junction bases outside the gene matches: 11. For the CDR3, the DNA is TGCGCCAGCAGCCGAGGAACCGGGACAGGTACCTATGGCTACACCTTC. Amino acid sequence: CASSRGTGTGTYGYTF.

This clone was seen once. The gene calls are TRBV4-3 and TRBJ2-7; D perhaps matches TRBD2 (7 bases). Trimming pared 5 bases from V and 6 bases from J, leaving 14 bases between. The CDR3 totals 13 residues. Per germline, CDR1 LGHNA and CDR2 YSLEER. The DNA for the CDR3 is TGCGCCAGCAGCAACTGGGAGGGGGGCGAGCAGTACTTC. Translation gives CASSNWEGGEQYF.

This clone was seen a single time. J is TRBJ1-5 and V is TRBV12-5, with D perhaps TRBD1 (5 bases). The CDR3 length is 16 residues. V gave up 1 base and J gave up 0 bases, with 10 bases separating them. Germline loops: CDR1 LGHNT, CDR2 FRNRAP. This CDR3 reads CASGLADIYSNQPQHF. The CDR3 DNA sequence: TGTGCTAGTGGTTTGGCGGACATTTATAGCAATCAGCCCCAGCATTTT.

The chain has TRBV4-1 and TRBJ2-7, with 9 bases that match TRBD1. Trimming took 4 bases from V and 0 from J; bases not matched to a gene: 4. This CDR3 contains 15 residues. Germline lookup yields CDR1 MGHRA and CDR2 YSYEKL. The CDR3 DNA is TGCGCCAGCAGCCGGGGGACAGGGCCCTCCTACGAGCAGTACTTC. This gives the protein CASSRGTGPSYEQYF.

The chain carries TRBV9 and TRBJ1-4; 9 nucleotides line up with TRBD1. The germline CDR1 and CDR2 sequences are SGDLS and YYNGEE. CDR3 length: 14 residues. The J segment lost 7 bases and the V segment lost 3 bases, leaving 4 bases of the junction unmatched. The CDR3 coding sequence is TGTGCCAGCAGCGCGGACAGGGGAGGTGAAAAACTGTTTTTT. Residues: CASSADRGGEKLFF.

The rearrangement uses TRBV4-2 and TRBJ2-5, with 15 nucleotides matching TRBD2. Trimming took 4 bases from V and 3 from J; bases not matched to a gene: 9. Germline loops: CDR1 LGHNA, CDR2 YNFKEQ. The CDR3 covers 18 residues. CDR3 in amino acids: CASSRVSRTSGGEETQYF. DNA of the CDR3: TGTGCCAGCAGCCGGGTCAGTCGGACTAGCGGGGGGGAAGAGACCCAGTACTTC.

The CDR3: CASRRSDRAGTEAFF. The CDR3 nucleotides read TGTGCCAGCAGGCGATCGGACAGGGCGGGCACTGAAGCTTTCTTT. The chain uses TRBV6-5 and TRBJ1-1; 8 bases align to TRBD1. CDR1 is MNHEY and CDR2 is SVGAGI in the germline V gene. Losses at the gene ends were 6 bases for V and 4 bases for J; bases not matched to a gene: 10. This CDR3 has 15 amino acids.

The chain is built from TRBV5-4 and TRBJ1-1; tentative D call: TRBD1 (6 bases). Trimming left V 0 bases short and J 1 base short, with 16 bases between. The CDR3 loop spans 17 amino acids. CDR1 SGHNT and CDR2 YYREEE come from the germline V gene (reference sequence). CDR3 sequence: CASSLGPARGRNTEAFF. The CDR3 region has the DNA TGTGCCAGCAGCTTGGGGCCGGCCAGGGGCCGGAACACTGAAGCTTTCTTT.

This clone was recorded once. V usage is TRBV5-6 and J usage is TRBJ2-3; no clear D gene. Trimming removed 2 bases from V and 0 bases from J, with 10 bases in between. Per germline, CDR1 SGHDT and CDR2 YYEEEE. CDR3 length: 15 residues. The DNA for the CDR3 is TGTGCCAGCAGCTTTAGTAAGCAAAGCACAGATACGCAGTATTTT. Translating gives CASSFSKQSTDTQYF.

This chain uses TRBV5-4 with TRBJ1-6; perhaps TRBD1 as D (5 bases). Looked up from germline, CDR1 is SGHNT and CDR2 is YYREEE (reference sequence). CDR3 size: 16 residues. V was pared by 0 bases and J by 9 bases, with 16 bases between. CDR3 sequence reads: CASSLGVGDSSSPLHF. The CDR3 DNA is TGTGCCAGCAGCTTGGGGGTAGGGGATTCGAGTTCACCCCTCCACTTT.

The chain is built from TRBV6-6 and TRBJ2-3; D might be TRBD2 (5 bases). Germline CDR1 and CDR2: MNHNY and SVGAGI (reference sequence). This CDR3 has 13 amino acids. V shed 0 bases and J shed 6 bases, with 7 bases lying between them. The CDR3 bases are TGTGCCAGCAGTTACTCCACGGGGGATACGCAGTATTTT. It encodes CASSYSTGDTQYF.

The chain carries TRBV4-3 and TRBJ2-3; 9 bases map to TRBD2. Trimming cost V 2 bases and J 1 base; bases outside gene matches: 4. Germline assignment: CDR1 LGHNA and CDR2 YSLEER. This CDR3 spans 16 amino acids. CDR3 region: CASSQSIAGGTDTQYF. DNA for the CDR3: TGCGCCAGCAGCCAATCTATAGCGGGGGGCACAGATACGCAGTATTTT.

V is TRBV7-2 and J is TRBJ2-5; a possible D gene is TRBD2 (6 bases). This CDR3 is built from 13 residues. From germline, CDR1 is SGHTA and CDR2 FQGNSA. Trimming took off 5 bases at V and 5 bases at J, with 12 bases between the two ends. CDR3 coding DNA: TGTGCCAGCAGCCGCGTCCGGGAGGAGACCCAGTACTTC. Its protein product is CASSRVREETQYF.

This chain uses TRBV19 with TRBJ2-1; 7 nucleotides agree with TRBD2. Germline V gives CDR1 LNHDA, CDR2 SQIVND (reference sequence). CDR3 length: 15 amino acids. V trimming: 0 bases; J trimming: 10 bases; junction bases outside the gene matches: 9. The CDR3 loop reads CASSIDPGLRIEQFF. The DNA for the CDR3 is TGTGCCAGTAGTATAGATCCGGGACTACGGATAGAGCAGTTCTTC.

The chain links TRBV9 to TRBJ1-2, with 12 bases matching TRBD1. Germline lookup yields CDR1 SGDLS and CDR2 YYNGEE. V trimming: 3 bases; J trimming: 7 bases; junction bases outside the gene matches: 7. The CDR3 has 15 residues. CDR3 coding DNA: TGTGCCAGCAGCGAGGCAGGGACAGGGGGCCGTGGCTACACCTTC. Protein product: CASSEAGTGGRGYTF.

This clone was seen just once. The chain carries TRBV15 and TRBJ2-2; TRBD1 aligns across 7 bases. The V gene end was trimmed by 3 bases and the J gene end by 0 bases; junction bases not matched to a gene: 1. This CDR3 has 15 amino acids. CDR1 is LNHNV and CDR2 is YYDKDF in the germline V gene (reference sequence). The CDR3 is CATSRDRTNTGELFF. CDR3 in DNA: TGTGCCACCAGCAGGGACAGGACGAACACCGGGGAGCTGTTTTTT.

V usage is TRBV12-5 and J usage is TRBJ2-2; the D gene is possibly TRBD2 (6 bases). The CDR3 contains 15 residues. The germline CDR1 and CDR2 sequences are LGHNT and FRNRAP. The ends were cut back, 0 bases at V and 4 bases at J, with 9 bases in the middle. CDR3 in DNA: TGTGCTAGTGGTTTGGTACGGGGAGGCACCGGGGAGCTGTTTTTT. Translated: CASGLVRGGTGELFF.

To note about this clone: Other DNA sequences in this specimen translate into the identical CDR3. The J gene is TRBJ2-3, the V gene TRBV11-2; D gene ambiguous. The germline V gene has CDR1 SGHAT and CDR2 FQNNGV. This CDR3 contains 12 residues. Trimming cost V 5 bases and J 3 bases, with 6 bases left between them. The CDR3 sequence is CASSLRTDTQYF. For the CDR3, the DNA is TGTGCCAGCAGCCTTCGTACAGATACGCAGTATTTT.

The genes are TRBV4-3 and TRBJ1-2, with TRBD1 matching 9 bases. The V and J ends lost 1 base and 6 bases, in that order; junction bases with no gene match: 9. Looked up from germline, CDR1 is LGHNA and CDR2 is YSLEER. The CDR3 has 16 amino acids. As DNA, the CDR3 is TGCGCCAGCAGCCAAGTAAGGGACAGGGTATTCGATGGCTACACCTTC. It encodes CASSQVRDRVFDGYTF.

The chain recombines TRBV7-9 with TRBJ2-5, with 10 bases that match TRBD2. The junction had 13 bases not matched to a gene; V was cut back by 5 bases and J by 7 bases. CDR1 and CDR2 from the germline V gene are SEHNR and FQNEAQ (reference sequence). This CDR3 comprises 16 residues. In DNA form, the CDR3 reads TGTGCCAGCAGCGCCCCGGGACTAGCGTCGGCCGGGACCCAGTACTTC. It translates to CASSAPGLASAGTQYF. The full variable domain, in which reference TRBV7-9 and TRBJ2-5 provide the parts outside the CDR3, is DTGVSQNPRHKITKRGQNVTFRCDPISEHNRLYWYRQTLGQGPEFLTYFQNEAQLEKSRLLSDRFSAERPKGSFSTLEIQRTEQGDSAMYLCASSAPGLASAGTQYFGPGTRLLVL.

The V and J genes are TRBV7-9 and TRBJ2-7; 12 bases match TRBD2. CDR3 length: 16 amino acids. Germline values: CDR1 SEHNR, CDR2 FQNEAQ (reference sequence). The junction had 8 bases not matched to a gene; V was cut back by 3 bases and J by 5 bases. In DNA, the CDR3 is TGTGCCAGCAGCTTGACCGGACTAGCGGGGTGGAACGAGCAGTACTTC. Translation: CASSLTGLAGWNEQYF.